This T cell receptor (beta chain) is drawn from a study of human T cells and chemical hapten exposure. Study summary: A patient group, mainly female, showed alopecia areata, totalis or universalis.

Study results and limitations: The number of TCRs above 1 in 1000 frequency did not change after DPC sensitization. Large CDR3 similarity clusters arose significantly more often from expanded TCRs than from controls.

As for this clonotype: Its antigen is not known.

TCRdb used MiXCR to reprocess the RACE reads, holding one entry per CDR3 protein. Of approximately 71,000 distinct CDR3 sequences in the sample, around 10% were seen once. CDR3 length equals 16 residues. Losses at the gene ends were 5 bases for V and 0 bases for J; bases not matched to a gene: 6. Described time point: patch test 3, about 24 weeks after DPC sensitization. This sample's treatment: therapeutic diphenylcyclopropenone sensitization with weekly scalp DPC. Patients had alopecia, were aged 18 to 70, and were not pregnant. The TCR was taken from a woman aged 45-65 years with alopecia areata. Some clones in this sample may be carry-over from other donors' samples. The chain couples TRBV12-3 or TRBV12-4 to TRBJ2-7; 11 bases align to TRBD1. The sample consisted of whole blood, taken in connection with sensitization to the hapten diphenylcyclopropenone (DPC). CDR3 in amino acids: CASSDPGTGGSYEQYF. The CDR3 nucleotides read TGTGCCAGCAGTGACCCCGGGACAGGGGGCTCCTACGAGCAGTACTTC.